These T cell receptor beta chains were read from a single sample in a study of response to subunit inactivated influenza vaccine. Each CDR3 protein gets one entry after TCRdb re-called the RT-PCR reads with MiXCR. Among roughly 460,000 distinct CDR3 sequences listed, roughly 9.8% were seen once. The input for sequencing was PBMCs from blood, taken about 40 days after vaccination. The receptors here all came from a middle-aged man who received an inactivated influenza vaccine. Each CDR3 is given with its conserved first and last residue. The D gene is left open where the match is weak. Only some rows state a clone size, as once, few, many or a class for expanded clones.

j_call clone_size v_call d_call cdr3_aa cdr3_nt
TRBJ2-7 few TRBV5-5 NA CASSPSIGRYEQYF TGTGCCAGCAGCCCCTCAATAGGGAGGTACGAGCAGTACTTC
TRBJ2-7 NA TRBV20-1 NA CSANDPAGVTSYEQYF TGCAGTGCCAATGACCCAGCAGGGGTAACCTCCTACGAGCAGTACTTC
TRBJ1-5 few TRBV20-1 NA CSARNLEDQPQHF TGCAGTGCTAGGAACCTAGAAGATCAGCCCCAGCATTTT
TRBJ1-1 many TRBV7-3 TRBD1 CASSPQGQGSSEAFF TGTGCCAGCAGCCCTCAGGGACAGGGTTCTTCTGAAGCTTTCTTT
TRBJ2-3 many TRBV12-3/TRBV12-4 NA CASSFLAGRDTQYF TGTGCCAGCAGTTTTCTGGCAGGCCGCGATACGCAGTATTTT
TRBJ2-1 few TRBV7-2 TRBD2 CASSLTSGREFEQFF TGTGCCAGCAGCTTGACTAGCGGGAGGGAGTTTGAGCAGTTCTTC
TRBJ2-7 few TRBV4-3 NA CASSQALGLTGRNEQYF TGCGCCAGCAGCCAGGCCCTGGGGCTGACAGGGAGGAACGAGCAGTACTTC
TRBJ2-3 many TRBV20-1 TRBD2 CSASLLAGAAADTQYF TGCAGTGCTAGCCTTCTAGCGGGAGCTGCCGCAGATACGCAGTATTTT
TRBJ2-7 few TRBV27 NA CASSFQGSSYEQYF TGTGCCAGCAGTTTTCAGGGCAGCTCCTACGAGCAGTACTTC
TRBJ2-1 many TRBV12-3/TRBV12-4 NA CASSLGVPWGYNEQFF TGTGCCAGCAGTTTAGGGGTCCCCTGGGGCTACAATGAGCAGTTCTTC
TRBJ2-5 NA TRBV7-8 NA CASSPISGVQETQYF TGTGCCAGCAGCCCGATATCAGGGGTACAAGAGACCCAGTACTTC
TRBJ2-2 many TRBV24-1 TRBD2 CATSEGPGLAGANTGELFF TGTGCCACCAGTGAAGGTCCGGGACTAGCGGGGGCTAACACCGGGGAGCTGTTTTTT
TRBJ2-1 NA TRBV20-1 NA CSARDKEGDSKYNEQFF TGCAGTGCTAGAGATAAGGAGGGGGACTCAAAGTACAATGAGCAGTTCTTC
TRBJ1-5 NA TRBV5-5 NA CASSFFVNQPQHF TGTGCCAGCAGCTTTTTTGTGAATCAGCCCCAGCATTTT
TRBJ1-5 few TRBV12-3/TRBV12-4 TRBD1 CASSRGQTSNQPQHF TGTGCCAGCAGTAGGGGACAGACTAGCAATCAGCCCCAGCATTTT
TRBJ2-7 NA TRBV7-2 NA CASSSDRTANEQYF TGTGCCAGCAGCTCGGACAGAACAGCTAACGAGCAGTACTTC
TRBJ2-5 NA TRBV7-9 TRBD1 CASSGSKDREQETQYF TGTGCCAGCAGCGGGTCAAAGGACAGGGAACAAGAGACCCAGTACTTC
TRBJ2-7 NA TRBV14 NA CASSQGSLSYEQYF TGTGCCAGCAGCCAAGGTTCCCTCTCCTACGAGCAGTACTTC
TRBJ2-1 NA TRBV28 NA CACSLSYNEQFF TGTGCCTGCTCACTTTCCTACAATGAGCAGTTCTTC
TRBJ2-4 NA TRBV3-1 NA CASSQGLNGGNIQYF TGTGCCAGCAGCCAGGGGCTGAACGGGGGAAACATTCAGTACTTC
TRBJ2-2 few TRBV20-1 NA CRPQSNTGELFF TGCAGGCCCCAATCGAACACCGGGGAGCTGTTTTTT
TRBJ1-3 NA TRBV9 NA CASSAGSSGNTIYF TGTGCCAGCAGCGCTGGGTCCTCTGGAAACACCATATATTTT
TRBJ2-2 few TRBV20-1 TRBD1 CSATTGQGPGELFF TGCAGTGCTACTACGGGACAGGGCCCCGGGGAGCTGTTTTTT
TRBJ2-7 NA TRBV20-1 TRBD1 CSTPGTGINEQYF TGCAGTACCCCCGGGACAGGGATCAACGAGCAGTACTTC
TRBJ2-2 NA TRBV27 NA CASSLFRGELFF TGTGCCAGCAGTTTATTCCGGGGGGAGCTGTTTTTT
TRBJ2-5 few TRBV6-2/TRBV6-3 NA CASRRPGQETQYF TGTGCCAGCAGGAGGCCAGGACAAGAGACCCAGTACTTC
TRBJ2-5 many TRBV20-1 NA CSARVLIQETQYF TGCAGTGCTAGAGTTCTGATCCAAGAGACCCAGTACTTC
TRBJ2-3 few TRBV11-2 TRBD2 CASSLVFRVAGEPTDTQYF TGTGCCAGCAGCTTAGTCTTTCGGGTAGCGGGGGAACCAACAGATACGCAGTATTTT
TRBJ2-1 few TRBV7-2 TRBD1 CASRYNRGGEQFF TGTGCCAGCAGATACAACAGGGGCGGTGAGCAGTTCTTC
TRBJ2-1 NA TRBV6-1 TRBD1 CASSPEGAPAYNEQFF TGTGCCAGCAGTCCCGAGGGGGCCCCGGCCTACAATGAGCAGTTCTTC
TRBJ1-1 few TRBV11-2 TRBD1 CASIQDRDTEAFF TGTGCCAGCATCCAGGACAGGGACACTGAAGCTTTCTTT
TRBJ1-1 many TRBV30 NA CAWSFRVTTEAFF TGTGCCTGGAGTTTCAGGGTAACGACTGAAGCTTTCTTT
TRBJ2-1 NA TRBV9 NA CASSVGGDNYNEQFF TGTGCCAGCAGCGTAGGCGGAGATAACTACAATGAGCAGTTCTTC
TRBJ1-2 many TRBV20-1 NA CSASIRGDYGYTF TGCAGTGCTAGTATCCGGGGGGACTATGGCTACACCTTC
TRBJ2-2 NA TRBV6-1 TRBD2 CASSRASGTGELFF TGTGCCAGCAGTCGGGCTAGCGGAACCGGGGAGCTGTTTTTT
TRBJ2-7 many TRBV10-2 NA CASSVHGGAVYEQYF TGCGCCAGCAGTGTGCACGGGGGAGCGGTCTACGAGCAGTACTTC
TRBJ2-5 few TRBV28 NA CASSPVGQGMSTQYF TGTGCCAGCAGTCCTGTTGGGCAGGGAATGTCGACCCAGTACTTC
TRBJ2-5 NA TRBV20-1 TRBD1 CSARHGTGQETQYF TGCAGTGCTAGACACGGGACAGGCCAAGAGACCCAGTACTTC
TRBJ1-5 NA TRBV29-1 NA CSVGGNSNQPQHF TGCAGCGTTGGGGGGAATAGCAATCAGCCCCAGCATTTT